The clone carrying this T cell receptor (beta chain) was counted between two and nine times. The antigen remains unidentified. These data come from a study of cytomegalovirus exposure and HLA in healthy donors. Study information: About 179 million T cells yielded 117 million unique TCR beta sequences in earlier analysis. Findings and caveats of the study: The study carried out a later analysis of TCR beta sequences. It associated 15,000 to 20,000 of them with specific HLA alleles at a false discovery rate of 0.05. Listed as cytomegalovirus-associated were 150 to 200 TCR beta chains.

Trimming shortened V by 4 bases and J by 1 base, and 14 bases separated the two germline ends. Germline V gene lookup returns CDR1 SGHRS and CDR2 YFSETQ. The CDR3 has 15 amino acids. PCR amplification relied on 60 Vbeta primers (plus 13 Jbeta primers). This table comes from immunoSEQ multiplex PCR, and its TCRdb copy is limited to in-frame clones, with some not included. This sample carries 75,000 to 95,000 clones, 60% to 70% of them seen once, and the ten largest clones take just under 6.5%. The chain recombines TRBV5-1 with TRBJ1-1; D remains unclear. The sequence came from a woman aged 25 to 39 in good health and CMV-seronegative. Input material: PBMCs. In DNA form, the CDR3 reads TGCGCCAGCAGCGCCGGAGGGAGCAAGAACACTGAAGCTTTCTTT. It encodes CASSAGGSKNTEAFF.